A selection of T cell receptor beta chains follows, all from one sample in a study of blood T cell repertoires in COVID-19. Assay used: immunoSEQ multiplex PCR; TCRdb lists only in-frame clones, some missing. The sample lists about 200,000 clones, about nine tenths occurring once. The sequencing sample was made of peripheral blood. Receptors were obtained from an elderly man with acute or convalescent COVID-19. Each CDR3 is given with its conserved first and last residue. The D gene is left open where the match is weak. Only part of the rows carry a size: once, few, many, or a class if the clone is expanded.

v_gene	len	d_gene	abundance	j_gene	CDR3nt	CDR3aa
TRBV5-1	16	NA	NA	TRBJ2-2	TGCGCCAGCAGCTTGGTAGCAGGGACGAACACCGGGGAGCTGTTTTTT	CASSLVAGTNTGELFF
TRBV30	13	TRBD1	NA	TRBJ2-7	TGTGCCTGGAGTAGGGGACAGGAAGGTGCGCAGTACTTC	CAWSRGQEGAQYF
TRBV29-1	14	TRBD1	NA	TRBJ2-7	TGCAGCGTTGGGAGACCGGGACAGGGCTCCGAGCAGTACTTC	CSVGRPGQGSEQYF
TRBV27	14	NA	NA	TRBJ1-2	TGTGCCAGCACGCGGGGCGGACTTGGCTATGGCTACACCTTC	CASTRGGLGYGYTF
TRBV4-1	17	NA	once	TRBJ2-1	TGCGCCAGCAGCCAAGGAGAGTTGCTAGCTACCTACAATGAGCAGTTCTTC	CASSQGELLATYNEQFF
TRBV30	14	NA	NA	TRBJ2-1	TGTGCCTGGAGTGGGGGGGGCGTTTTTAGTGAGCAGTTCTTC	CAWSGGGVFSEQFF
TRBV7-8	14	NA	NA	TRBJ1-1	TGTGCCAGCAGCCTATACGCGGGGAACACTGAAGCTTTCTTT	CASSLYAGNTEAFF
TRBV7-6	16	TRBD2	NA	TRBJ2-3	TGTGCCAGCAGCTTAAGACTAGCGGGAGTCCAAGATACGCAGTATTTT	CASSLRLAGVQDTQYF
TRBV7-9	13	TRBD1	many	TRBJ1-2	TGTGCCAGCAGCTTGGGACAGCTTTATGGCTACACCTTC	CASSLGQLYGYTF
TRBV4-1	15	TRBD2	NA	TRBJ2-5	TGCGCCAGCAGCCAAGCTTTAGCGGGATTGGAGACCCAGTACTTC	CASSQALAGLETQYF
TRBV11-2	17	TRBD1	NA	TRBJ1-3	TGTGCCAGCAGCTTAGTTCCAGGACAGGGGGTTGGAAACACCATATATTTT	CASSLVPGQGVGNTIYF
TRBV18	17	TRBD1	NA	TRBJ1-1	TGTGCCAGCTCACCACTTAAGGGACAGGGTATGAACACTGAAGCTTTCTTT	CASSPLKGQGMNTEAFF
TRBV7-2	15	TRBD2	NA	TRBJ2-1	TGTGCCAGCAGATCCGGGACTAGCGGCTACAATGAGCAGTTCTTC	CASRSGTSGYNEQFF
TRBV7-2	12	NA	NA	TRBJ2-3	TGTGCCAGCGGCCGAGCGTTCGATACGCAGTATTTT	CASGRAFDTQYF
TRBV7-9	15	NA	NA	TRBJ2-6	TGTGCCAGCAGCCCAGGGCTCCAAGAGGCCAACGTCCTGACTTTC	CASSPGLQEANVLTF
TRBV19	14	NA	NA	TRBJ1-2	TGTGCCAGTAGCACAGGCCCTAAAGGCTATGGCTACACCTTC	CASSTGPKGYGYTF
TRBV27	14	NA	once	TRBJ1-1	TGTGCCAGCACCAGTTCGGGAAGTGGGGCTGAAGCTTTCTTT	CASTSSGSGAEAFF
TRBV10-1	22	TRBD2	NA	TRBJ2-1	TGCGCCAGCAGTGAGGCGCGCGTACAAAATGGACTAGCGGTTCTCTCCTACAATGAGCAGTTCTTC	CASSEARVQNGLAVLSYNEQFF
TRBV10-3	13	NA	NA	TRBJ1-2	TGTGCCATCAGTGACAGGGAGGACTATGGCTACACCTTC	CAISDREDYGYTF
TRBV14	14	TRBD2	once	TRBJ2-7	TGTGCCAGCAGCCTCCAAACTAGCGGGAGCGTCCAGTACTTC	CASSLQTSGSVQYF
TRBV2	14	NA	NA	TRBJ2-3	TGTGCCAGCAGAAAAGGGGCAGGTACAGATACGCAGTATTTT	CASRKGAGTDTQYF
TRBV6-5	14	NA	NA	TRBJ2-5	TGTGCCAGCAGTCCCACCGGGGGATGGGAGACCCAGTACTTC	CASSPTGGWETQYF
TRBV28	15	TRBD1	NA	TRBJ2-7	TGTGCCAGCAGTTTTGTCGGACAGGGGTCCTACGAGCAGTACTTC	CASSFVGQGSYEQYF
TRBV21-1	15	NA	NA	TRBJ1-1	TGTGCCAGCAGCAAAGTGTTTGACCCTAGTCGGTGTGCTTTCTTT	CASSKVFDPSRCAFF
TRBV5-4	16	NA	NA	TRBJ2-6	TGTGCCAGCAGCCGGAACAGCTTCTCTGGGGCCAACGTCCTGACTTTC	CASSRNSFSGANVLTF
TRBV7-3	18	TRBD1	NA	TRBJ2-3	TGTGCCAGCAGCTGGGACAGGGGGCGCGACTTTCCCACAGATACGCAGTATTTT	CASSWDRGRDFPTDTQYF
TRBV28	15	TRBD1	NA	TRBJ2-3	TGTGCCAGCAGTTGGACAGGGATGAGCACAGATACGCAGTATTTT	CASSWTGMSTDTQYF
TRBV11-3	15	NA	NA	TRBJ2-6	TGTGCCAGCAGCGCCGGGGTCTCTGGGGCCAACGTCCTGACTTTC	CASSAGVSGANVLTF
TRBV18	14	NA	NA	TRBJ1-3	TGTGCCAGCTCACCAGAGCGGGTTGGAAACACCATATATTTT	CASSPERVGNTIYF
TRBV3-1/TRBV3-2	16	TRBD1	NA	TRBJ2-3	TGTGCCAGCAGCCAAGATGCCGGGACAGGGTCAGATACGCAGTATTTT	CASSQDAGTGSDTQYF
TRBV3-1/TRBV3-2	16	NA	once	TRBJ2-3	TGTGCCAGCAGCCACGTCACAGGGGGAGGGACAGATACGCAGTATTTT	CASSHVTGGGTDTQYF
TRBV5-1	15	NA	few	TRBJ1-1	TGCGCCAGCAGCTTGGCCGGAAGCGGGCACACTGAAGCTTTCTTT	CASSLAGSGHTEAFF
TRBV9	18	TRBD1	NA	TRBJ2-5	TGTGCCAGCAGCGTAGATTCACCCGGACAGGGGAATCGGGAGACCCAGTACTTC	CASSVDSPGQGNRETQYF
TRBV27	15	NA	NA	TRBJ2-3	TGTGCCAGCAGTCTTGGACAGAGAGGCACAGATACGCAGTATTTT	CASSLGQRGTDTQYF
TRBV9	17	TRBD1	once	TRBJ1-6	TGTGCCAGCAGCGAAACAGGGGGCGCTTCCTATAATTCACCCCTCCACTTT	CASSETGGASYNSPLHF
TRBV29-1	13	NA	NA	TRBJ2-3	TGCAGCGTTGATGGGGACAACACAGATACGCAGTATTTT	CSVDGDNTDTQYF
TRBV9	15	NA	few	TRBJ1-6	TGTGCCAGCAGCCCCCGGCACACTACCGGTTCACCCCTCCACTTT	CASSPRHTTGSPLHF
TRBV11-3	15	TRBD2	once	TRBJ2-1	TGTGCCAGCAGCTTAGGCCCCGGGACTAGCGGGAAGTGGTTCTTC	CASSLGPGTSGKWFF
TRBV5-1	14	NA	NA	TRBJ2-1	TGCGCCAGCAGCTTGGTGGCACCAGGTCGTGAGCAGTTCTTC	CASSLVAPGREQFF
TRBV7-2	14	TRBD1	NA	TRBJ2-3	TGTGCCAGCAGCTTCGGACAGGGGCAAGATACGCAGTATTTT	CASSFGQGQDTQYF
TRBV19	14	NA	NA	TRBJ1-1	TGTGCCAGTAGAGCACACAGGAGACCCACTGAAGCTTTCTTT	CASRAHRRPTEAFF
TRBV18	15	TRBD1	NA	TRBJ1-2	TGTGCCAGCTCACCAACTCCCGGGACAGGGAAGAGCTACACCTTC	CASSPTPGTGKSYTF
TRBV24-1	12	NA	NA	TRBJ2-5	TGTGCCACCAGTGATTTTCTAGAGACCCAGTACTTC	CATSDFLETQYF
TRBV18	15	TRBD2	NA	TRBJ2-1	TGTGCCAGCTCACCAGATGGGAGGGCCATCAATGAGCAGTTCTTC	CASSPDGRAINEQFF
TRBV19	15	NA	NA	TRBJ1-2	TGTGCCAGTAGGGCGACAGGACCCGCTAACTATGGCTACACCTTC	CASRATGPANYGYTF
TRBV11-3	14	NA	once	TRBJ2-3	TGTGCCAGCAGCCCACGACTGAGCACAGATACGCAGTATTTT	CASSPRLSTDTQYF